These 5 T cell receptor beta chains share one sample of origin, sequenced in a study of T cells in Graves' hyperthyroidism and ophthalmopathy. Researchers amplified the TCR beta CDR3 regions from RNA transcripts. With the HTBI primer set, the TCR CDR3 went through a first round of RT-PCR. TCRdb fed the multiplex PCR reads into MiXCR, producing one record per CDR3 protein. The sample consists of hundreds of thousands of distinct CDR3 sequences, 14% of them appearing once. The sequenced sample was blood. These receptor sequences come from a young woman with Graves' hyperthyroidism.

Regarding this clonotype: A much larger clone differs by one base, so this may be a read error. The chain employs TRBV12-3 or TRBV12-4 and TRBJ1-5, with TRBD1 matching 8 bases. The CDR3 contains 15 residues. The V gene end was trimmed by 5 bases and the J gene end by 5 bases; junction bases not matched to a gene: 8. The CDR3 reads CASSPMGTGYQPQHF. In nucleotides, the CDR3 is TGTGCCAGCAGTCCGATGGGGACAGGCTATCAGCCCCAGCATTTT.

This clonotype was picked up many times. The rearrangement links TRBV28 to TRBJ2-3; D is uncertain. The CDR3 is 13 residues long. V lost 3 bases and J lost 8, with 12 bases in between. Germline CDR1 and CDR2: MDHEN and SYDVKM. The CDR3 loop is CASSFPQRATQYF. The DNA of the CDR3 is TGTGCCAGCAGTTTCCCTCAACGAGCTACGCAGTATTTT.

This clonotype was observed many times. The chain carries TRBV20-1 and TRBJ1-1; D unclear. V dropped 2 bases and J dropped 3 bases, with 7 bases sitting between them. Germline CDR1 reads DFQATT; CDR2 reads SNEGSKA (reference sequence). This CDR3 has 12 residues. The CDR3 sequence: CSARFGYTEAFF. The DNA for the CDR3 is TGCAGTGCTAGATTTGGTTACACTGAAGCTTTCTTT.

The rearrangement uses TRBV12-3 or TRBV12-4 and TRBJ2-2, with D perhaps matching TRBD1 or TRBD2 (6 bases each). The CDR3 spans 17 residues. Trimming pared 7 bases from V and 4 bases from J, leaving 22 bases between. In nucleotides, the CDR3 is TGTGCCAGCACCTCAGGGGTCGGAGGGGTGGGCACCGGGGAGCTGTTTTTT. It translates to CASTSGVGGVGTGELFF.

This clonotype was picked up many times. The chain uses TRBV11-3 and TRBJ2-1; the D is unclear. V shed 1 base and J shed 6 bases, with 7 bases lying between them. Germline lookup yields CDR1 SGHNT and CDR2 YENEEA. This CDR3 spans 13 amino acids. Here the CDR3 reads CASSLGISNEQFF. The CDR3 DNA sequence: TGTGCCAGCAGCTTAGGTATATCCAATGAGCAGTTCTTC.